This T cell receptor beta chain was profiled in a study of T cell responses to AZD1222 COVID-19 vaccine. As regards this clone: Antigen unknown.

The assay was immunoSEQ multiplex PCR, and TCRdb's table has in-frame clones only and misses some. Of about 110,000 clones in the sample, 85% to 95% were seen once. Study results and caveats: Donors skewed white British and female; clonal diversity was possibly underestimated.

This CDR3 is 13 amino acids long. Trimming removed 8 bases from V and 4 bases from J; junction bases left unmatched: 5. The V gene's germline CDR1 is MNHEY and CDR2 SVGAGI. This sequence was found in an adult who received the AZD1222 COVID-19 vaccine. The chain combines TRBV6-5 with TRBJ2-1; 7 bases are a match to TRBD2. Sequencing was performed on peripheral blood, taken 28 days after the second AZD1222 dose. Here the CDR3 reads CASGDYKYNEQFF. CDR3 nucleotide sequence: TGTGCCAGCGGGGACTATAAGTACAATGAGCAGTTCTTC.